This TCR beta chain was sequenced during a study of T cells in Graves' hyperthyroidism and ophthalmopathy (dated 2019 in TCRdb). As for the study more broadly: Peripheral blood was sampled at the time of initial diagnosis, prior to any treatment. Prospective prediction of ophthalmopathy was tested in an independent validation cohort consisting of about 19 hyperthyroidism patients and around 16 patients who later progressed to ophthalmopathy. The 95 to 100 discovery patients were randomly divided into training and test sets at a 7:3 ratio. According to the paper, TCR Vbeta CDR3 sequencing was carried out on 135 peripheral blood samples, which came from 40 to 45 ophthalmopathy, 70 to 80 hyperthyroidism and around 17 progressor patients. After sampling, hyperthyroidism patients received methimazole starting at 30 mg daily, and ophthalmopathy patients received high-dose intravenous methylprednisolone. In several Graves' hyperthyroidism patients, the study also compared T-cell repertoires from thyroid tissue with T-cell repertoires from blood. TCR V-J signatures able to tell the groups apart were searched for in a discovery cohort of 100 patients, of whom 43 had Graves' ophthalmopathy and 57 had stable Graves' hyperthyroidism. Study-level results and caveats: In validation, the model predicted progression to ophthalmopathy a median of about 6 months before onset, with approximately 70% sensitivity and roughly 73% specificity. Ophthalmopathy was separated from stable hyperthyroidism by a 13 V-J signature model, with over 85% sensitivity and roughly 81% specificity obtained in cross-validation and 80%/75% obtained in testing. Sample size was not statistically predetermined, and blinding of investigators to group allocation was not performed. Blood samples also contained most of the expanded thyroid clonotypes (frequency above 0.001), which suggests that blood repertoires may reflect thyroid immune responses.

The V end gives up 2 bases and the J end 4 bases, leaving 9 bases in the junction not matched to a gene. Measured from the cysteine to the phenylalanine, the CDR3 is 16 residues long. Just the 48-base CDR3 DNA is kept, in frame starting at base 1. The CDR1 and CDR2 encoded by the germline V gene are SGHVS and FNYEAQ. The TCR beta CDR3 regions were amplified from the RNA transcripts. The TCR CDR3 was subjected to a first round of RT-PCR using the HTBI primer set and the Qiagen OneStep RT-PCR kit. A second multiplex PCR round built the libraries, followed by size selection and purification. The libraries were sequenced on an Illumina HiSeq2000 using paired-end 100 bp reads. As for the authors' bioinformatics: SOAPnuke was used to process the raw data, with reads discarded if the reads contained adapters or uncalled bases, had a mean Phred below 15, or lacked an exact constant-primer or identifier match. High-quality paired reads were merged with COPE v1.2.5, and unique nucleotide sequences were defined as clonotypes. MiTCR v1.1 was used to align the clonotypes against IMGT TRBV, TRBD and TRBJ reference segments. Analysis was restricted to V-J combinations with a frequency above 0.0001, which covered roughly 99% of repertoires. A TCS score was defined as the ratio between F50 (clonal expansion) and ExV (chaos), using BLOSUM62-based TCRdist between CDR3 peptides within each V-J. Welch's t-statistics and random forest reduced 500 to 550 V-J features to 10 to 15, which were used in a naive Bayes classifier (R e1071). In-frame beta chains were kept once TCRdb had trimmed the public reads at Q25 with fastp and called clones with MiXCR. Every distinct CDR3 protein forms one entry, paired with its most common genes and DNA. In this record, the V and J calls reflect TCRdb's handling and not the investigators' own analysis. This sample has 450,000 to 500,000 distinct CDR3 sequences in its table, and approximately 23% of those were observed once. Together, the top ten hold 45% to 55% of the sample.

Ophthalmopathy patients had moderately to severely active disease, with a Clinical Activity Score of 3 or more, a NOSPECS grade of 4 or more, and a disease duration of less than 3 months. Any patient with an uncontrolled infection, another autoimmune disease, pregnancy or lactation was excluded. Diagnoses were established on the basis of clinical symptoms, serum thyroxine and TRAb, thyroid ultrasound, and orbital computed tomography. Ficoll-Paque density gradient centrifugation was used to isolate PBMCs from around 10 ml of fresh peripheral blood. Trizol reagent was used to extract total RNA, and RNA quality was then checked on an Agilent 2100 Bioanalyzer. This clonotype has only a few counts. What this receptor recognizes is not known. Base qualities are missing; no much larger clone stands one base away.

This TCR came from a woman aged 70 to 79 with Graves' ophthalmopathy. Recombination connected TRBV7-6 to TRBJ2-7; a stretch of 9 junction bases matches TRBD2. Sequenced: blood. In nucleotide form, the sequence is TGTGCCAGCAGCTTAAAGCGCGGGAGGGCCCCATACGAGCAGTACTTC. The resulting protein is CASSLKRGRAPYEQYF. The CDR3, completed at both ends by the reference TRBV7-6 and TRBJ2-7 genes, gives the full variable domain GAGVSQSPRYKVTKRGQDVALRCDPISGHVSLYWYRQALGQGPEFLTYFNYEAQQDKSGLPNDRFSAERPEGSISTLTIQRTEQRDSAMYRCASSLKRGRAPYEQYFGPGTRLTVT.